The clone carrying this T cell receptor (beta chain) was counted once. Assay: immunoSEQ multiplex PCR; the TCRdb copy retains only in-frame clones and omits some. The repertoire holds 200,000 to 300,000 clones, with more than 65% as singletons. The sample belongs to a study of blood T cell repertoires in COVID-19. The CDR3 extends over 16 amino acids. CDR1 and CDR2 (germline): SEHNR, FQNEAQ (reference sequence). With V trimmed by 2 bases and J by 0 bases, 3 bases remained unmatched. The sequence was collected from a woman aged 80 or older with acute or convalescent COVID-19. The chain recombines TRBV7-9 with TRBJ1-3; 8 positions agree with TRBD1. Sequenced sample: peripheral blood. The CDR3 spells CASSLTGTGSGNTIYF. The CDR3 bases are TGTGCCAGCAGCTTAACAGGGACAGGCTCTGGAAACACCATATATTTT.